The clone carrying this T cell receptor (beta chain) has more than one count but fewer than ten. The antigen is undetermined. This record comes from a study of T-cell memory formation after mild COVID-19. Study findings and constraints: Clones that got smaller from day 15 to 85 had even CD4/CD8, while clones growing later tipped toward CD4+. Clones that contracted clustered mainly in CM and EM if CD4+ and in EMRA if CD8+.

A single record per CDR3 protein comes from TCRdb applying MiXCR to the 5' RACE reads. There are about 340,000 distinct CDR3 sequences in the sample; 13% occur only once, and about 20% lies in the top ten. This CDR3 has 13 residues. Trimming pared 2 bases from V and 8 bases from J, leaving 9 bases between. In germline, CDR1 is MNHEY, CDR2 SMNVEV (reference sequence). This clonotype was sampled from a man aged 18 to 35 who had mild COVID-19 (a few samples of this study predate the infection). Cell type and time point are not known. Sequencing was done on a sample of PBMCs or a T cell subset sorted from them (not recorded which). V and J are TRBV27 and TRBJ1-4; perhaps TRBD1 as D (6 bases). Here the CDR3 reads CASSLNRAEKLFF. Here the CDR3 DNA reads TGTGCCAGCAGTTTAAACAGGGCGGAAAAACTGTTTTTT.